Listed below are T cell receptor beta chains from one sample, sequenced in a study of T cell repertoires in cytomegalovirus infection. TCRdb reprocessed the reads via MiXCR and lists one record per CDR3 protein. This table holds under 350,000 distinct CDR3 sequences, over 7.5% found once. The sequenced sample consisted of PBMCs. Receptor source: a human donor in good health (CMV status not recorded). Some clones in this sample may be carry-over from other donors' samples. The CDR3 runs from the conserved cysteine through the conserved F or W. D genes are given only for firm matches. Clone size is given for some rows only: seen once, a few or many times, or a class if the clone is expanded.

abundance	j_gene	d_gene	v_gene	CDR3nt	CDR3aa
few	TRBJ2-5	.	TRBV27	TGTGCCAGCAGTCTCCACCCGACAGAATTCCAAGAGACCCAGTACTTC	CASSLHPTEFQETQYF
few	TRBJ1-6	.	TRBV2	TGTGCCAGCAGTGACAGGGTATCGGCCCTCCACTTT	CASSDRVSALHF
many	TRBJ2-5	.	TRBV27	TGTGCCAGCAGTTTAAGAGTGAGAGAGACCCAGTACTTC	CASSLRVRETQYF
.	TRBJ1-1	TRBD1	TRBV7-9	TGTGCCAGCAACTCGGGACAGGGGGCCATAAGGGAAGCTTTCTTT	CASNSGQGAIREAFF
.	TRBJ1-2	.	TRBV7-9	TGTGCCAGCAGCCCCCACCTTGCGATAAACTATGGCTACACCTTC	CASSPHLAINYGYTF
.	TRBJ1-4	.	TRBV20-1	TGCAGTGCTAGCCTCAGTGTCACTAATGAAAAACTGTTTTTT	CSASLSVTNEKLFF
.	TRBJ2-6	TRBD1	TRBV19	TGTGCCAGTGGCCGGGACAGGGCCTCGAAATTCCTCTCTGGGGCCAACGTCCTGACTTTC	CASGRDRASKFLSGANVLTF
many	TRBJ1-5	TRBD1	TRBV12-3/TRBV12-4	TGTGCCAGCAGTCAACGACAGGGGATGAATCCCCAGCATTTT	CASSQRQGMNPQHF
few	TRBJ1-1	.	TRBV5-5	TGTGCCAGCACTGAGCTACTTAACACTGAAGCTTTCTTT	CASTELLNTEAFF
.	TRBJ2-1	.	TRBV20-1	TGCAGTGCTAGACCAGCAAAGAAGACAATTGAGCAGTTCTTC	CSARPAKKTIEQFF
many	TRBJ2-5	.	TRBV24-1	TGTGCCACCAGTGAAGACACCTATGTAGAGACCCAGTACTTC	CATSEDTYVETQYF
.	TRBJ2-7	.	TRBV15	TGTGCCACCAGCATACTAGCTCCTGGCGAGCAGTACTTC	CATSILAPGEQYF
.	TRBJ2-1	.	TRBV19	TGTGCCAGTAGTACTTCATGGCAGGCAGAGAATGAGCAGTTCTTC	CASSTSWQAENEQFF
.	TRBJ2-7	TRBD2	TRBV19	TGTGCCAGTAGTATGCTAGCGGGAGGATTCTCCTACGAGCAGTACTTC	CASSMLAGGFSYEQYF
.	TRBJ1-6	.	TRBV5-6	TGTGCCAGCAGTCCGGACAGAAGTAATTCACCCCTCCACTTT	CASSPDRSNSPLHF
many	TRBJ1-2	.	TRBV28	TGTGCCAGCAGCTCAAATGTCTATGGCTACACCTTC	CASSSNVYGYTF
many	TRBJ2-7	TRBD1	TRBV7-2	TGTGCCAGCAGCCCAACACGGGACAGGGGCTACGAGCAGTACTTC	CASSPTRDRGYEQYF
few	TRBJ2-1	TRBD2	TRBV6-2/TRBV6-3	TGTGCCAGCGGGACTAGCGGGGGGGGGGCCAATGAGCAGTTCTTC	CASGTSGGGANEQFF
many	TRBJ1-5	.	TRBV19	TGTGCCAGTAGTATAGAGGACTCAGAGCCCAATCAGCCCCAGCATTTT	CASSIEDSEPNQPQHF
many	TRBJ2-7	TRBD2	TRBV6-2/TRBV6-3	TGTGCCAGCAGTTACTCGATCCGGCTCGGGACTAGCCGTCGCGGAGCGAAGGGCGAGCAGTACTTC	CASSYSIRLGTSRRGAKGEQYF
.	TRBJ2-1	TRBD2	TRBV2	TGTGCCAGCAGTGACCCGGGACTAGCGGGAGGTTACAATGAGCAGTTCTTC	CASSDPGLAGGYNEQFF
.	TRBJ2-3	TRBD2	TRBV20-1	TGCAGTGCACCGGGGGGGGGCACAGATACGCAGTATTTT	CSAPGGGTDTQYF
few	TRBJ2-4	.	TRBV11-2	TGTGCCAGCAGCCGAAACAGGGACAAGTACTTC	CASSRNRDKYF
many	TRBJ2-1	.	TRBV4-3	TGCGCCAGCAGCCCGCGGGTCAGCTCCTACAATGAGCAGTTCTTC	CASSPRVSSYNEQFF
many	TRBJ2-1	.	TRBV7-9	TGTGCCAGCAGCTCTGCACGGGAGCGGGCGCTAAGCTCCTACAATGAGCAGTTCTTC	CASSSARERALSSYNEQFF
few	TRBJ2-1	.	TRBV11-3	TGTGCCAGCAGCTTGAACCCCGGGCCGATGGTTGAGCAGTTCTTC	CASSLNPGPMVEQFF
few	TRBJ2-2	.	TRBV28	TGTGCCAGCAGTTTATTGGGTCGGAGGGGTTCCGGGGAGCTGTTTTTT	CASSLLGRRGSGELFF
.	TRBJ1-5	.	TRBV28	TGTGCCAGCAGGGAAGGGGGGGGCAATCAGCCCCAGCATTTT	CASREGGGNQPQHF
.	TRBJ2-3	.	TRBV19	TGTGCCAGTGGAACCCCGGGGGATACGCAGTATTTT	CASGTPGDTQYF
few	TRBJ2-3	TRBD1	TRBV12-5	TGTGCTAGTGGTAATGACAGGGGGACGCAGTATTTT	CASGNDRGTQYF
many	TRBJ2-5	TRBD2	TRBV7-2	TGTGCCAGCAGCCCCTACATAGCGGGAGGGCCGGGAGAGACCCAGTACTTC	CASSPYIAGGPGETQYF
many	TRBJ2-5	.	TRBV7-2	TGTGCCAGCAGCTTAACGGGGGCCCCAAGGCAAGAGACCCAGTACTTC	CASSLTGAPRQETQYF
.	TRBJ1-2	.	TRBV7-9	TGTGCCAGCAGCCCCCAGCCTCCGGTTAACTATGGCTACACCTTC	CASSPQPPVNYGYTF
.	TRBJ1-2	.	TRBV6-2/TRBV6-3	TGTGCCAGCAGTTACTCCCAGTCAAACGTCTATGGCTACACCTTC	CASSYSQSNVYGYTF
.	TRBJ1-1	.	TRBV15	TGTGCCACCAGCAGAGATAGAGTCGGGGGAACCGTCACTGAAGCTTTCTTT	CATSRDRVGGTVTEAFF
many	TRBJ1-5	.	TRBV15	TGTGCCACCAGTACGGGGGCCGTCTATAGCAATCAGCCCCAGCATTTT	CATSTGAVYSNQPQHF
few	TRBJ1-1	.	TRBV7-2	TGTGCCAGCAGCTCCTACAGGGCCCACACTGAAGCTTTCTTT	CASSSYRAHTEAFF
few	TRBJ1-1	TRBD1	TRBV4-3	TGCGCCAGCAGCCAAGTGGGCAGGGGGCGAACTGAAGCTTTCTTT	CASSQVGRGRTEAFF
many	TRBJ1-5	.	TRBV6-2/TRBV6-3	TGTGCCAGCAGTTACTCCCCAGGAGAAGGAGTTTATAGCAATCAGCCCCAGCATTTT	CASSYSPGEGVYSNQPQHF
many	TRBJ1-2	.	TRBV7-8	TGTGCCAGCAGCGCGGGACCGGGGGGCTACACCTTC	CASSAGPGGYTF
many	TRBJ2-7	.	TRBV5-4	TGTGCCAGCAGCTTGTCCCCCCGCGAGCAGTACTTC	CASSLSPREQYF
few	TRBJ2-5	.	TRBV7-7	TGTGCCAGCAGCTTAGGCCCATCGGAGACCCAGTACTTC	CASSLGPSETQYF
many	TRBJ2-5	.	TRBV12-3/TRBV12-4	TGTGCCAGCAGTCGGCCGGGACCCCCAGGGGCCCAGTACTTC	CASSRPGPPGAQYF
few	TRBJ2-2	.	TRBV7-8	TGTGCCAGCAGCTTAGGGGCTCCCCAGGGCTCCACCGGGGAGCTGTTTTTT	CASSLGAPQGSTGELFF
many	TRBJ2-7	TRBD2	TRBV24-1	TGTGCCACCAGTGATGCCCTAGCGGGAGGGAACGAGCAGTACTTC	CATSDALAGGNEQYF
.	TRBJ2-6	.	TRBV7-2	TGTGCCAGCAGCCTCCACCCTGGGACGTCCGGGTCTGGGGCCAACGTCCTGACTTTC	CASSLHPGTSGSGANVLTF